The present T cell receptor beta chain was sequenced within a study of PD-L1 blockade in urothelial cancer. Study-level information: Blood samples contained a median 141,255 T cells.

Profiled with immunoSEQ multiplex PCR; TCRdb holds only in-frame clones, not every one. The top ten hold just under 8.5% of the sample, which has fewer than 40,000 clones, around 90% seen once. The sample holds one count of this clone. The CDR3 sequence is 18 residues long. The sequencing here drew on PBMCs, taken around atezolizumab (anti-PD-L1) treatment. The chain employs TRBV12-1 and TRBJ2-1; TRBD2 is the table's D call and was not checked against the DNA. TRBV12-1 is reported as a pseudogene. This clonotype was obtained from a man aged 70 or older with urothelial cancer. CDR3 loop: CASFPWPGTSGSGNEQFF. Written as DNA, the CDR3 is TGTGCCAGCTTCCCCTGGCCCGGGACTAGCGGGAGCGGGAATGAGCAGTTCTTC.